The clone carrying this T cell receptor (beta chain) was detected many times. What it binds is unknown. This sample was taken from a study of cytomegalovirus exposure and HLA in healthy donors. Findings and limits, study-wide: There were several of the most significant clusters that appeared linked to common viral pathogens in a later analysis.

The CDR3 is made up of 15 amino acids. V trimming: 6 bases; J trimming: 4 bases; junction bases outside the gene matches: 7. The germline V gene encodes CDR1 MDHEN and CDR2 SYDVKM. The PCR had 60 Vbeta and 13 Jbeta primers. Only in-frame clones appear in the TCRdb table, and some are missing; sequencing was by immunoSEQ multiplex PCR. The table has 250,000 to 350,000 clones, more than 80% seen once. V gene TRBV28 combines with J gene TRBJ1-1; 11 positions agree with TRBD1. The TCR sequence derives from a man between 40 and 49 years old in good health and CMV-seropositive. The source material was PBMCs. CDR3 sequence: CASRTTGQGGTEAFF. The CDR3 bases are TGTGCCAGCAGAACCACGGGACAGGGGGGCACTGAAGCTTTCTTT.